This T cell receptor (beta chain) was sequenced during a study of shared clonotypes between healthy human individuals. From germline, CDR1 is SGHNT and CDR2 YYREEE (reference sequence). V was cut by 4 bases and J by 0 bases, with 8 bases left in between. The CDR3 sequence is 15 residues long. As concerns this clone: The antigen is unknown.

Generated by immunoSEQ multiplex PCR, the TCRdb table keeps only in-frame clones and is missing some. The table has millions of clones, approximately 92% seen once; the top ten hold roughly 0.14%. Findings and caveats of the study: Rarefaction showed that sequencing of sorted subsets was incomplete (despite large depth).

The authors divided CD4+ cells into CD45RA+ naive and CD45RA-negative memory subsets. The sample comprised naive CD4+ T cells sorted from blood. The subset here: CD45RA+ positively selected. The TCR originated in a man aged 18 to 30 in good health. J is TRBJ2-6 and V is TRBV5-4; no definite D call. The DNA of the CDR3 is TGTGCCAGCAGCGCCGACGGCTCTGGGGCCAACGTCCTGACTTTC. Protein: CASSADGSGANVLTF.